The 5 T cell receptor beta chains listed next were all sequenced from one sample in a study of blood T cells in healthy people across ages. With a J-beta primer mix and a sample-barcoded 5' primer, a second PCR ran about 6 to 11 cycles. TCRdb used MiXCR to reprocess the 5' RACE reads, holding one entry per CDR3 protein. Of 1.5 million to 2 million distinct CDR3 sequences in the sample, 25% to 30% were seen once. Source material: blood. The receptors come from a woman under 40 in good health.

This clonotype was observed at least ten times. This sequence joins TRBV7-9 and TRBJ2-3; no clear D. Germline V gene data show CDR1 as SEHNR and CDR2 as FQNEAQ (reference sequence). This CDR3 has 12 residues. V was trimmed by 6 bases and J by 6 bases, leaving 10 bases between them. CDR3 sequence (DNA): TGTGCCAGCAGATCCACCGGGGATACGCAGTATTTT. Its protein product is CASRSTGDTQYF.

The CDR3 region has the DNA TGCGCCAGCAGCCAATCCTCAACCCGGACTCAAGAGACCCAGTACTTC. Translation: CASSQSSTRTQETQYF. This sequence joins TRBV4-1 and TRBJ2-7; D possibly corresponds to TRBD2 (5 bases). With the DNA end fitting TRBJ2-5 better, the J assignment may be wrong. The germline V gene encodes CDR1 MGHRA and CDR2 YSYEKL. CDR3 length: 16 amino acids.

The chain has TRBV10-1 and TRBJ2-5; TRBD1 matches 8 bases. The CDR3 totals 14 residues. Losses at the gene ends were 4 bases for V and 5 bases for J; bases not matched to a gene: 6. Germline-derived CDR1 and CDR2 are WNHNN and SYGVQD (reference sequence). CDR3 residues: CASSGDRFRETQYF. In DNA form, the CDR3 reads TGCGCCAGCAGTGGGGACAGGTTCCGGGAGACCCAGTACTTC.

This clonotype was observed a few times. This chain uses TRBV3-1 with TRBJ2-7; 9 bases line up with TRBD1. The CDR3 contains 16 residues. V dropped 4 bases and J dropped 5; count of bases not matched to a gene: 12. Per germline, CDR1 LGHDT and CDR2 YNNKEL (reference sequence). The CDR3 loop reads CASSLLPGQGYNEQYF. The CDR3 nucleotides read TGTGCCAGCAGCCTCCTTCCGGGACAGGGCTATAACGAGCAGTACTTC.

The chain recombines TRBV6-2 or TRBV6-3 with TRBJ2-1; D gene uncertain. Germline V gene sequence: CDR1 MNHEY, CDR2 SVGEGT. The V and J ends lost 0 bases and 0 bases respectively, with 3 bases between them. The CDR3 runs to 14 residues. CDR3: CASSYSNSYNEQFF. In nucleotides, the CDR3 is TGTGCCAGCAGTTACTCTAACTCCTACAATGAGCAGTTCTTC.